This T cell receptor (beta chain) appears in the sequencing data of a study of cytomegalovirus exposure and HLA in healthy donors. Researchers ran the PCR with 60 Vbeta and 13 Jbeta primers. The assay was immunoSEQ multiplex PCR, and TCRdb's table has in-frame clones only and misses some. In the table there are some 160,000 clones, over 75% of which are singletons. Germline CDR1 is MNHEY and CDR2 is SVGAGI. The CDR3 loop spans 15 amino acids. Unmatched junction bases numbered 7, after V lost 6 bases and J lost 3 bases. The TCR originated in a woman in her fifties or sixties in good health and CMV-seronegative. V gene TRBV6-5 combines with J gene TRBJ1-5; 8 bases are a match to TRBD1. The sequenced sample was PBMCs. The CDR3 DNA reads as TGTGCCAGCAGCCCCGACAGGGGTCCCAATCAGCCCCAGCATTTT. This codes for CASSPDRGPNQPQHF.